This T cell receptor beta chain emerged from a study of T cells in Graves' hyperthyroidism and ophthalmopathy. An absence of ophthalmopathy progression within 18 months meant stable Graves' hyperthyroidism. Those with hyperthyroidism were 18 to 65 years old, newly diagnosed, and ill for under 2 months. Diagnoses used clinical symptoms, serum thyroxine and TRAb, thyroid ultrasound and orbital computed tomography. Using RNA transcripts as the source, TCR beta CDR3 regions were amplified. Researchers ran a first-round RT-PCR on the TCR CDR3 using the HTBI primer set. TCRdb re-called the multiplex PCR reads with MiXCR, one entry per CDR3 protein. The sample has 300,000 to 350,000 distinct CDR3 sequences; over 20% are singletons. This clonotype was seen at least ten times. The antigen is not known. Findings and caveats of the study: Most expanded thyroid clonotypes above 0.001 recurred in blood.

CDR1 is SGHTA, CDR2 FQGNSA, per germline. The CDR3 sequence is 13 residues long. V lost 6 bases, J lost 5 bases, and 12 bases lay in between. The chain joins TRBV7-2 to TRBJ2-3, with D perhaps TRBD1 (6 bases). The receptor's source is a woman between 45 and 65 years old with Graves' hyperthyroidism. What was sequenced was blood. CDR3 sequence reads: CASRSEQGDTQYF. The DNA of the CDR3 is TGTGCCAGCAGATCGGAACAGGGAGATACGCAGTATTTT.